This is a list of T cell receptor beta chains from one sample in a study of control samples from healthy donors and cancer patients. Here immunoSEQ multiplex PCR was the method, and the copy in TCRdb shows in-frame clones only, minus some. The table lists approximately 100,000 clones, around 80% of them singletons, with about 2% in the top ten. Sequences were obtained from blood. These receptors all stem from a man aged 55-75 years in good health. The CDR3 runs from the conserved cysteine through the conserved F or W. Fields, in order: clone size, D gene, J gene, CDR3 length, V gene, CDR3 DNA, CDR3 protein. D genes are given only for firm matches. Expanded clones get a size class; other rows say once, few or many, or leave the size out.

size: .; D: .; J: TRBJ2-3; length: 12; V: TRBV7-3; DNA: TGTGCCAGCGGCCTCGGTGGAGATACGCAGTATTTT; CDR3: CASGLGGDTQYF
size: once; D: .; J: TRBJ1-5; length: 12; V: TRBV28; DNA: TGTGCCAGCAGTTTACTCAATCAGCCCCAGCATTTT; CDR3: CASSLLNQPQHF
size: .; D: TRBD1; J: TRBJ2-7; length: 15; V: TRBV28; DNA: TGTGCCAGCAGTTTAGTCGGGACAGGGAGATACGAGCAGTACTTC; CDR3: CASSLVGTGRYEQYF
size: .; D: .; J: TRBJ2-3; length: 11; V: TRBV3-1/TRBV3-2; DNA: TGTGCCAGCAGCCACGGCGGTACGCAGTATTTT; CDR3: CASSHGGTQYF
size: .; D: .; J: TRBJ1-1; length: 15; V: TRBV19; DNA: TGTGCCAGTAGTATCAGCGGGCAGGGATTGACTGAAGCTTTCTTT; CDR3: CASSISGQGLTEAFF
size: .; D: TRBD1; J: TRBJ1-5; length: 18; V: TRBV4-1; DNA: TGCGCCAGCAGCCAAGAGTGGACAGGGATAAATGGCAATCAGCCCCAGCATTTT; CDR3: CASSQEWTGINGNQPQHF
size: .; D: TRBD2; J: TRBJ2-1; length: 16; V: TRBV7-7; DNA: TGTGCTAGCAGCTCCGGGGCTAGCGGGGGACACAATGAGCAGTTCTTC; CDR3: CASSSGASGGHNEQFF
size: few; D: .; J: TRBJ1-3; length: 14; V: TRBV13; DNA: TGTGCCAGCAGCTCCCGCGGCCCTGGAAACACCATATATTTT; CDR3: CASSSRGPGNTIYF
size: .; D: .; J: TRBJ1-1; length: 15; V: TRBV5-1; DNA: TGCGCCAGCAGCTTTACAGCTACCATGAACACTGAAGCTTTCTTT; CDR3: CASSFTATMNTEAFF
size: .; D: TRBD2; J: TRBJ2-5; length: 15; V: TRBV19; DNA: TGTGCCAGCTTAGCGGGGGGGCCGTCTGAGGAGACCCAGTACTTC; CDR3: CASLAGGPSEETQYF
size: few; D: .; J: TRBJ1-6; length: 18; V: TRBV10-3; DNA: TGTGCCATCAGTGAGTCGGGGAGACACCCAGCTGGGAATTCACCCCTCCACTTT; CDR3: CAISESGRHPAGNSPLHF
size: .; D: TRBD2; J: TRBJ2-3; length: 19; V: TRBV6-2/TRBV6-3; DNA: TGTGCCAGCAGCCCTCGCCACGTGGGCGGGGGGCTGGGCACAGATACGCAGTATTTT; CDR3: CASSPRHVGGGLGTDTQYF
size: .; D: .; J: TRBJ1-2; length: 14; V: TRBV10-2; DNA: TGCGCCAGCAGCTACCGGGACCTTAACTATGGCTACACCTTC; CDR3: CASSYRDLNYGYTF
size: .; D: TRBD1; J: TRBJ2-7; length: 14; V: TRBV6-4; DNA: TGTGCCAGCAGCAGGGACAGGGGCGGATCGGAGCAGTACTTC; CDR3: CASSRDRGGSEQYF
size: .; D: .; J: TRBJ2-1; length: 16; V: TRBV5-5; DNA: TGTGCCAGCAGCTTGGAGAGCGGAAGCTCCTACAATGAGCAGTTCTTC; CDR3: CASSLESGSSYNEQFF
size: .; D: TRBD1; J: TRBJ2-7; length: 15; V: TRBV18; DNA: TGTGCCAGCTCACCACTCCGGACAGGGGAGGGCGAGCAGTACTTC; CDR3: CASSPLRTGEGEQYF
size: .; D: .; J: TRBJ1-5; length: 15; V: TRBV6-6; DNA: TGTGCCAGCAGTTTTACAGGGTATGGCAATCAGCCCCAGCATTTT; CDR3: CASSFTGYGNQPQHF
size: .; D: TRBD1; J: TRBJ1-4; length: 14; V: TRBV10-3; DNA: TGTGCCATCAGGCCGGACAGGGGGGACGAAAAACTGTTTTTT; CDR3: CAIRPDRGDEKLFF
size: .; D: .; J: TRBJ2-2; length: 14; V: TRBV6-5; DNA: TGTGCCAGCGCGACAGGTTCGGACACCGGGGAGCTGTTTTTT; CDR3: CASATGSDTGELFF
size: .; D: .; J: TRBJ1-4; length: 16; V: TRBV5-1; DNA: TGCGCCAGCAGCTTGGCCGGGGTCGCGACTAATGAAAAACTGTTTTTT; CDR3: CASSLAGVATNEKLFF
size: .; D: TRBD2; J: TRBJ2-1; length: 15; V: TRBV5-4; DNA: TGTGCCAGCAGCTTGGGCACTAGCGGACTCAATGAGCAGTTCTTC; CDR3: CASSLGTSGLNEQFF
size: .; D: .; J: TRBJ1-4; length: 15; V: TRBV7-9; DNA: TGTGCCAGCAGCTCCCAGGGCTCTGGTCGTGAAAAACTGTTTTTT; CDR3: CASSSQGSGREKLFF
size: .; D: .; J: TRBJ2-5; length: 16; V: TRBV5-1; DNA: TGCGCCAGCAGCTTGGAGGGTGCTACGGGGCAAGAGACCCAGTACTTC; CDR3: CASSLEGATGQETQYF
size: few; D: .; J: TRBJ1-4; length: 14; V: TRBV5-5; DNA: TGTGCCAGCAGCTTAGGCGGGGGTAATGAAAAACTGTTTTTT; CDR3: CASSLGGGNEKLFF
size: few; D: .; J: TRBJ2-7; length: 13; V: TRBV21-1; DNA: TGTGCCAGCAGCCTAGACAGAGTCTACGAGCAGTACTTC; CDR3: CASSLDRVYEQYF
size: .; D: .; J: TRBJ2-3; length: 15; V: TRBV5-1; DNA: TGCGCCAGCAGCTTTAAGGGCAGCAGCACAGATACGCAGTATTTT; CDR3: CASSFKGSSTDTQYF
size: .; D: .; J: TRBJ1-2; length: 15; V: TRBV21-1; DNA: TGTGCCAGCAGCAAAAAAAAAGGACAGGGGGATGGCTACACCTTC; CDR3: CASSKKKGQGDGYTF
size: .; D: .; J: TRBJ2-1; length: 13; V: TRBV24-1; DNA: TGTGCCACCGGCCACGGGCCTTACAATGAGCAGTTCTTC; CDR3: CATGHGPYNEQFF
size: .; D: .; J: TRBJ1-1; length: 12; V: TRBV15; DNA: TGTGCCACCAGCAGAGAGATTGGGGGCGCTTTCTTT; CDR3: CATSREIGGAFF
size: .; D: .; J: TRBJ1-2; length: 13; V: TRBV7-3; DNA: TGTGCCAGCAGCCTAGCCGGGTTGGATGGCTACACCTTC; CDR3: CASSLAGLDGYTF
size: .; D: .; J: TRBJ1-3; length: 13; V: TRBV29-1; DNA: TGCAGCGTTGCGGCGGAGGTGGGAAACACCATATATTTT; CDR3: CSVAAEVGNTIYF
size: .; D: TRBD1; J: TRBJ2-5; length: 14; V: TRBV19; DNA: TGTGCCAGTAACCCACAGGGGTCTGGGGAGACCCAGTACTTC; CDR3: CASNPQGSGETQYF
size: .; D: TRBD1; J: TRBJ2-1; length: 14; V: TRBV5-1; DNA: TGCGCCAGCAGCCTGGGACAGCTTAACAATGAGCAGTTCTTC; CDR3: CASSLGQLNNEQFF